Each of the 27 T cell receptor beta chains below was sequenced from the same sample in a study of shared clonotypes between healthy human individuals. Terminally differentiated effector memory CD45RA+ cells were left out of the naive CD8 fraction, which was CD45RO-negative and positively selected for CCR7. Profiled with immunoSEQ multiplex PCR; TCRdb holds only in-frame clones, not every one. The data contain about 2 million clones, about 95% of them singletons. The source material was naive CD8+ T cells sorted from blood. The receptor source for this set is a man aged 18 to 30 in good health.

Worth noting for this clone: Other DNA sequences in this sample translate to the same CDR3. The chain uses TRBV7-9 and TRBJ2-2, with D perhaps TRBD1 (6 bases). V gave up 5 bases and J gave up 3 bases, with 13 bases separating them. Germline V gene sequence: CDR1 SEHNR, CDR2 FQNEAQ (reference sequence). CDR3 length: 15 residues. The CDR3 region is CASSPPGQYTGELFF. The CDR3 DNA reads as TGTGCCAGCAGCCCACCCGGACAGTACACCGGGGAGCTGTTTTTT.

This rearrangement joins TRBV7-8 to TRBJ2-3; tentative D call: TRBD2 (6 bases). CDR3 length equals 16 residues. The germline gives CDR1 SGHVS, CDR2 FQNEAQ. Trimming stripped 3 bases from V and 0 bases from J, with 13 bases between. The CDR3 bases are TGTGCCAGCAGCTTCGGGACTGTCCCAAGCACAGATACGCAGTATTTT. Translating it yields CASSFGTVPSTDTQYF.

The rearrangement links TRBV6-5 to TRBJ2-7; 7 nucleotides agree with TRBD2. The CDR3 extends over 15 amino acids. V was pared by 2 bases and J by 7 bases, with 11 bases of the junction left unmatched. Germline CDR1 reads MNHEY; CDR2 reads SVGAGI. CDR3 in amino acids: CASSYGPSGGLEQYF. CDR3 DNA sequence: TGTGCCAGCAGTTACGGGCCCTCGGGGGGACTGGAGCAGTACTTC.

The chain combines TRBV10-1 with TRBJ2-3, with a possible D match to TRBD1 (6 bases). Germline loops: CDR1 WNHNN, CDR2 SYGVQD (reference sequence). Trimming removed 3 bases from V and 1 base from J, with 14 bases in between. The CDR3 is 16 residues long. CDR3 nucleotide sequence: TGCGCCAGCAGTGAAACCGGGACATTTGGCACAGATACGCAGTATTTT. As protein: CASSETGTFGTDTQYF.

V and J are TRBV6-1 and TRBJ1-5; D remains ambiguous. V was cut by 1 base and J by 9 bases, with 16 bases left in between. Germline V gives CDR1 MNHNS, CDR2 SASEGT. This CDR3 has 15 residues. The chain's CDR3 is CASSEVGRLAGPQHF. As DNA, the CDR3 is TGTGCCAGCAGTGAAGTGGGAAGGCTAGCGGGGCCCCAGCATTTT.

V usage is TRBV9 and J usage is TRBJ1-2; 11 nucleotides match TRBD1. Germline V gene lookup returns CDR1 SGDLS and CDR2 YYNGEE. The CDR3 spans 15 residues. The trim removed 3 bases at V and 2 bases at J, leaving 3 bases unmatched. The CDR3 region is CASSAGQGENYGYTF. The CDR3 nucleotides read TGTGCCAGCAGCGCGGGACAGGGGGAAAACTATGGCTACACCTTC.

The V and J genes are TRBV4-1 and TRBJ2-1; D unresolved. This CDR3 comprises 13 residues. Trimming took 4 bases from V and 2 from J, leaving 6 bases between them. Germline V CDR1 and CDR2: MGHRA, YSYEKL. DNA for the CDR3: TGCGCCAGCAGCCTTGCGCCCTACAATGAGCAGTTCTTC. It yields the protein CASSLAPYNEQFF.

The chain couples TRBV2 to TRBJ1-2; 7 bases fit TRBD1. The CDR3 spans 13 residues. CDR1 SNHLY and CDR2 FYNNEI come from the germline V gene. V shed 7 bases, J shed 3 bases, and the junction held 5 bases outside the gene matches. The CDR3 region is CASKFQGDYGYTF. The CDR3 DNA sequence: TGTGCCAGCAAGTTCCAGGGGGACTATGGCTACACCTTC.

This chain uses TRBV9 with TRBJ2-7, with D uncertain. Trimming removed 0 bases at V and 3 bases at J, with 13 bases between. Per the germline V gene, CDR1 is SGDLS and CDR2 is YYNGEE. The CDR3 extends over 15 amino acids. The CDR3 DNA sequence: TGTGCCAGCAGCGTAGGGTTGGGTGGTAGCTACGAGCAGTACTTC. Translated: CASSVGLGGSYEQYF.

This chain connects TRBV7-3 to TRBJ1-1, with a possible D match to TRBD1 (5 bases). This CDR3 has 13 residues. In germline, CDR1 is SGHTA, CDR2 FQGTGA. The DNA for the CDR3 is TGTGCTTCCGCGCGGGGGTTCGGCACTGAAGCTTTCTTT. Encoded protein: CASARGFGTEAFF.

The rearrangement joins TRBV6-5 to TRBJ1-2; D call uncertain. The CDR3 loop spans 15 amino acids. Germline lookup yields CDR1 MNHEY and CDR2 SVGAGI. Between the trimmed V and J ends, which lost 6 bases and 0 bases, there was a span of 14 bases. CDR3 amino acids: CASRPSLIANYGYTF. In DNA form, the CDR3 reads TGTGCCAGCAGACCTTCCCTCATAGCTAACTATGGCTACACCTTC.

The rearrangement joins TRBV27 to TRBJ2-1; 13 bases map to TRBD2. Trimming removed 4 bases from V and 14 bases from J; junction bases left unmatched: 14. This CDR3 is built from 16 residues. Germline V gene data show CDR1 as MNHEY and CDR2 as SMNVEV (reference sequence). CDR3 residues: CASSSIRTSGSLGEFF. Written as DNA, the CDR3 is TGTGCCAGCAGTTCTATCCGGACTAGCGGGAGTTTGGGGGAGTTCTTC.

V is TRBV5-1 and J is TRBJ2-7, with D perhaps TRBD1 (5 bases). Germline V gene data show CDR1 as SGHRS and CDR2 as YFSETQ. This CDR3 spans 16 amino acids. V was pared by 0 bases and J by 0 bases, with 13 bases between. This CDR3 reads CASSLGGRVVSYEQYF. The CDR3, as DNA: TGCGCCAGCAGCTTGGGCGGCAGGGTAGTCTCCTACGAGCAGTACTTC.

The V and J genes are TRBV27 and TRBJ2-1; D tentatively fits TRBD1 or TRBD2 (5 bases each). Germline V CDR1 and CDR2: MNHEY, SMNVEV (reference sequence). V gave up 7 bases and J gave up 4 bases, with 14 bases separating them. There are 14 residues in the CDR3. The CDR3 region is CASNEGPNYNEQFF. The CDR3 coding sequence is TGTGCCAGCAACGAGGGACCAAATTACAATGAGCAGTTCTTC.

For this clone: This sample also contains other DNA sequences that code for the same CDR3. CDR3 protein: CASSQVGTNEKLFF. The CDR3 nucleotides are TGCGCCAGCAGCCAAGTCGGAACTAATGAAAAACTGTTTTTT. The chain is built from TRBV4-1 and TRBJ1-4; no definite D call. This CDR3 is built from 14 residues. V shed 1 base and J shed 1 base, with 4 bases lying between them. Germline-derived CDR1 and CDR2 are MGHRA and YSYEKL.

This clone was detected only once. J is TRBJ2-3 and V is TRBV5-8; 7 bases map to TRBD2. V trimming: 6 bases; J trimming: 0 bases; junction bases outside the gene matches: 7. CDR1 is SGHTS and CDR2 is YDEGEE in the germline V gene. CDR3 size: 15 residues. The CDR3 loop is CASNRGTISTDTQYF. CDR3 sequence (DNA): TGTGCCAGCAACCGGGGGACTATCAGCACAGATACGCAGTATTTT.

This rearrangement joins TRBV5-4 to TRBJ1-1; D not resolved. Germline V gene sequence: CDR1 SGHNT, CDR2 YYREEE (reference sequence). This CDR3 spans 11 amino acids. V was pared by 6 bases and J by 5 bases, with 8 bases between. The CDR3 DNA reads TGTGCCAGCACCTTAGGGACTGAAGCTTTCTTT. Translated, it gives CASTLGTEAFF.

The J gene is TRBJ2-7, the V gene TRBV27; 8 nucleotides agree with TRBD1. The CDR3 is 14 residues long. CDR1 is MNHEY, CDR2 SMNVEV, per germline (reference sequence). V shed 3 bases, J shed 5 bases, and the junction held 6 bases outside the gene matches. The CDR3, as DNA: TGTGCCAGCAGTTTCGGACAGGGCGGCCACGAGCAGTACTTC. Translated: CASSFGQGGHEQYF.

Here the CDR3 DNA reads TGCAGCGTTGAAAATTACAATGAGCAGTTCTTC. This sequence encodes CSVENYNEQFF. The V and J genes are TRBV29-1 and TRBJ2-1, with D uncertain. The CDR3 length is 11 residues. Germline CDR1 SQVTM, CDR2 ANQGSEA. Between the trimmed V and J ends, which lost 2 bases and 4 bases, there was a span of 3 bases.

The V and J genes are TRBV7-9 and TRBJ2-7; tentative D call: TRBD1 (7 bases). CDR1 and CDR2 from the germline V gene are SEHNR and FQNEAQ (reference sequence). V lost 1 base and J lost 5, with 15 bases in between. This CDR3 spans 15 amino acids. The CDR3 loop is CASSLGQGGLNEQYF. The CDR3 nucleotides are TGTGCCAGCAGCTTAGGTCAGGGGGGCCTGAACGAGCAGTACTTC.

In this sample, this clone turned up a few times. The same CDR3 is also encoded by other DNA sequences in this sample. The rearrangement joins TRBV27 to TRBJ2-5; D uncertain. The germline CDR1 and CDR2 sequences are MNHEY and SMNVEV (reference sequence). The CDR3 contains 13 residues. V lost 1 base and J 2 bases, leaving 5 bases between the germline ends. In DNA form, the CDR3 reads TGTGCCAGCAGTTTATTAGGTCAAGAGACCCAGTACTTC. This sequence encodes CASSLLGQETQYF.

V gene TRBV28 combines with J gene TRBJ2-7; 7 bases are shared with TRBD1. The CDR3 covers 17 residues. V was clipped by 7 bases and J by 0 bases; unmatched bases: 15. Per the germline V gene, CDR1 is MDHEN and CDR2 is SYDVKM. The CDR3 region is CASTPGPYWDSSYEQYF. The CDR3 bases are TGTGCCAGCACCCCCGGGCCATATTGGGACAGCTCCTACGAGCAGTACTTC.

The genes are TRBV13 and TRBJ1-1; tentatively, D is TRBD1 (5 bases). This CDR3 comprises 18 residues. Trimming stripped 5 bases from V and 4 bases from J, with 26 bases between. The germline V gene encodes CDR1 PRHDT and CDR2 FYEKMQ (reference sequence). CDR3 amino acids: CASSPAPGGRTRGTEAFF. In DNA form, the CDR3 reads TGTGCCAGCAGCCCCGCCCCGGGAGGGCGTACGAGGGGCACTGAAGCTTTCTTT.

This clone was observed a single time. This sequence joins TRBV11-2 and TRBJ1-1, with a weak D call TRBD1 (5 bases). This CDR3 is built from 15 residues. The germline V gene encodes CDR1 SGHAT and CDR2 FQNNGV. The V and J ends lost 2 bases and 2 bases respectively, with 12 bases between them. DNA for the CDR3: TGTGCCAGCAGCTTACGGGTCAGGGCTAACACTGAAGCTTTCTTT. This codes for CASSLRVRANTEAFF.

This clone was counted between two and nine times. Additional DNA sequences in this sample encode the identical CDR3. The chain uses TRBV27 and TRBJ2-7; no clear D. Germline V gene lookup returns CDR1 MNHEY and CDR2 SMNVEV (reference sequence). The CDR3 runs 13 residues. Trimming stripped 3 bases from V and 0 bases from J, with 6 bases between. The CDR3 nucleotides are TGTGCCAGCAGTTTCGGGCCCTCCTACGAGCAGTACTTC. It codes for CASSFGPSYEQYF.

The V gene is TRBV13, the J gene TRBJ1-4, with D unresolved. There are 13 residues in the CDR3. Trimming pared 4 bases from V and 8 bases from J, leaving 11 bases between. The germline CDR1 and CDR2 sequences are PRHDT and FYEKMQ (reference sequence). The CDR3 reads CASSYSDGEKLFF. CDR3 DNA sequence: TGTGCCAGCAGCTACTCGGATGGAGAAAAACTGTTTTTT.

The genes are TRBV11-2 and TRBJ1-1, with 7 bases matching TRBD1. V lost 5 bases, J lost 6 bases, and 9 bases stayed unmatched. CDR1 SGHAT and CDR2 FQNNGV come from the germline V gene. The CDR3 contains 14 residues. CDR3 region: CASSQGGGSPEAFF. The CDR3 DNA sequence: TGTGCCAGCAGCCAAGGAGGGGGCTCCCCTGAAGCTTTCTTT.